This TCR beta chain was retrieved from a study of shared T cell receptors in the human thymus. Here immunoSEQ multiplex PCR was the method, and the copy in TCRdb shows in-frame clones only, minus some. In the table there are hundreds of thousands of clones, around 87% of which are singletons. These sequences were also reported in another study, on human thymus T cells.

Sequences were obtained from thymocytes. The clonotype comes from a boy less than two years old with a congenital heart defect.

The chain's CDR3 is CASSPHRLNEKLFF. The CDR3 bases are TGTGCCAGCTCACCACACAGGTTGAATGAAAAACTGTTTTTT. V usage is TRBV18 and J usage is TRBJ1-4, with D possibly TRBD1 on 5 matching bases. CDR1 and CDR2 (germline): KGHSH, LQKENI. Trimming removed 1 base from V and 5 bases from J, with 8 bases in between. The CDR3 totals 14 residues. Drawing the rest from reference TRBV18 and TRBJ1-4, the complete variable domain is NAGVMQNPRHLVRRRGQEARLRCSPMKGHSHVYWYRQLPEEGLKFMVYLQKENIIDESGMPKERFSAEFPKEGPSILRIQQVVRGDSAAYFCASSPHRLNEKLFFGSGTQLSVL.